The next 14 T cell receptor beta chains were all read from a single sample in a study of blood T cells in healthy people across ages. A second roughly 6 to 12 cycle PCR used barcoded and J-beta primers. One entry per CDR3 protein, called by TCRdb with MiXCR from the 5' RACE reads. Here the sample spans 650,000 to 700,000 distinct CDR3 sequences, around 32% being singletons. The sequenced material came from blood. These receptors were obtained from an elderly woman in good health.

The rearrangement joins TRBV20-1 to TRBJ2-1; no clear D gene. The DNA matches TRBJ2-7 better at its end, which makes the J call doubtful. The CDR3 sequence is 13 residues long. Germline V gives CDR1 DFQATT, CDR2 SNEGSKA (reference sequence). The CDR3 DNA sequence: TGCAGTGCTAGTTCGACGGCCTTTGGAGAGCAGTACTTC. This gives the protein CSASSTAFGEQYF.

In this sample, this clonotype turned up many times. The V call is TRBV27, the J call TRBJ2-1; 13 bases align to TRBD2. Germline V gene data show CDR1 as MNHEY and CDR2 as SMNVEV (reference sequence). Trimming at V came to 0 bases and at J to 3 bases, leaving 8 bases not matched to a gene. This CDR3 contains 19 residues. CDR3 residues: CASSLSGTSGTFLYNEQFF. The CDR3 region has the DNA TGTGCCAGCAGTTTATCCGGGACTAGCGGGACCTTCCTCTACAATGAGCAGTTCTTC.

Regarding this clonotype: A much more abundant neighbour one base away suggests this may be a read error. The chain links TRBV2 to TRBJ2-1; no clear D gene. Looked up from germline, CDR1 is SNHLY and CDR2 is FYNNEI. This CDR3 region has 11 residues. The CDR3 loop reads CAGSVRWEQFF. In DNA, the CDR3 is TGTGCCGGCAGTGTTAGGTGGGAGCAGTTCTTC.

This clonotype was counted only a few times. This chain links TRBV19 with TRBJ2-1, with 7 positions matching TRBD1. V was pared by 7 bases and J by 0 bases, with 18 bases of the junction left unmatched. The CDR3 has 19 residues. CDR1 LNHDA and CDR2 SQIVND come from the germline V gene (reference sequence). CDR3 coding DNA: TGTGCCAGTAAATCTCAGGACAGGTCCTACATGGGCTCCTACAATGAGCAGTTCTTC. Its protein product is CASKSQDRSYMGSYNEQFF. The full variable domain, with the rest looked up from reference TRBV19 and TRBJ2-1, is DGGITQSPKYLFRKEGQNVTLSCEQNLNHDAMYWYRQDPGQGLRLIYYSQIVNDFQKGDIAEGYSVSREKKESFPLTVTSAQKNPTAFYLCASKSQDRSYMGSYNEQFFGPGTRLTVL.

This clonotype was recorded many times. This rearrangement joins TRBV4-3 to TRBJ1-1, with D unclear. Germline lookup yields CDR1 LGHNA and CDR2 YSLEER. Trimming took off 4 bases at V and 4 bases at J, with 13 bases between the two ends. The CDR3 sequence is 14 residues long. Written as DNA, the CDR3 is TGCGCCAGCAGCCCCTTGGACTCCGGCACTGAAGCTTTCTTT. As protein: CASSPLDSGTEAFF.

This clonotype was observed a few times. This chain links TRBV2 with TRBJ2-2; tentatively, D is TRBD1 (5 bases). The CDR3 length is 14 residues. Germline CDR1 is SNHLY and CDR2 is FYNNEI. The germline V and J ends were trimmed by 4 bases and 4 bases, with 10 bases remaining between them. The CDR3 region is CASSGQLFTGELFF. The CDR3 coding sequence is TGTGCCAGCAGTGGACAGCTCTTCACCGGGGAGCTGTTTTTT.

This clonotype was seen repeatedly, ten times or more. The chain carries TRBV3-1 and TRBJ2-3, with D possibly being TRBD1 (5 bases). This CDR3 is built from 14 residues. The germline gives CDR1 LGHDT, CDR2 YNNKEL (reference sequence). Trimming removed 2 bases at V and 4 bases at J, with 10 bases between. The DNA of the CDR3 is TGTGCCAGCAGCCAAACGGAAGGGGCAGATACGCAGTATTTT. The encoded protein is CASSQTEGADTQYF.

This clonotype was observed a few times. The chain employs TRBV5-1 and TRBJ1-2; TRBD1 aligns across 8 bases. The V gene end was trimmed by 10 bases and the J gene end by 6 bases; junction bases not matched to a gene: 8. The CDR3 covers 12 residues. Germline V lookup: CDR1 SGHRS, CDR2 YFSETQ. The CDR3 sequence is CASAPTGDGYTF. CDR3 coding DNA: TGCGCCTCAGCTCCGACAGGGGATGGCTACACCTTC. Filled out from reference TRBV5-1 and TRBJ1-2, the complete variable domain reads KAGVTQTPRYLIKTRGQQVTLSCSPISGHRSVSWYQQTPGQGLQFLFEYFSETQRNKGNFPGRFSGRQFSNSRSEMNVSTLELGDSALYLCASAPTGDGYTFGSGTRLTVV.

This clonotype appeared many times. In DNA, the CDR3 is TGCGCCAGCAGCCCCCCTCGGGACAGTTACAATGAGCAGTTCTTC. It is translated as CASSPPRDSYNEQFF. V usage is TRBV5-1 and J usage is TRBJ2-1; 7 bases agree with TRBD1. The germline gives CDR1 SGHRS, CDR2 YFSETQ. There are 15 residues in the CDR3. With 4 bases clipped from V and 4 bases from J, the junction kept 8 bases outside the gene matches.

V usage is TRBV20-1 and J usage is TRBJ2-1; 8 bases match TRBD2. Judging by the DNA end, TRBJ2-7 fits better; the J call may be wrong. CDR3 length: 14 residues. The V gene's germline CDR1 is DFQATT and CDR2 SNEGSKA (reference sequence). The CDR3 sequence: CSAPWTSSYNEQYF. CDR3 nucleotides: TGCAGTGCTCCCTGGACTAGCTCCTACAATGAGCAGTACTTC.

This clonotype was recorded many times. This CDR3 is CASSPPGPTTLYNSPLHF. The CDR3 nucleotides are TGTGCCAGCAGCCCCCCGGGACCGACCACTCTTTATAATTCACCCCTCCACTTT. V gene TRBV7-9 combines with J gene TRBJ1-6; maybe TRBD1 (5 bases). The CDR3 runs to 18 residues. V was clipped by 5 bases and J by 4 bases, with 21 bases between them. The germline V gene has CDR1 SEHNR and CDR2 FQNEAQ (reference sequence).

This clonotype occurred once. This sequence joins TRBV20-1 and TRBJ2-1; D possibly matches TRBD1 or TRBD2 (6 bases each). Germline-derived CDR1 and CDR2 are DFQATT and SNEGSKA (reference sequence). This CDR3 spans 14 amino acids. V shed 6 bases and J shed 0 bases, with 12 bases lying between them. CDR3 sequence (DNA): TGCAGTGCCATAGGGGGGAGCTCCTACAATGAGCAGTTCTTC. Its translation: CSAIGGSSYNEQFF.

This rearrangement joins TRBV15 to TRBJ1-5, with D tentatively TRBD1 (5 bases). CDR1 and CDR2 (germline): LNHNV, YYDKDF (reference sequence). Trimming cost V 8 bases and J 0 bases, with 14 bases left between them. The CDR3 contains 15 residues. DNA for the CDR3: TGTGCCACCGGGGCCGCTCCGGGTAGCAATCAGCCCCAGCATTTT. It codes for CATGAAPGSNQPQHF.

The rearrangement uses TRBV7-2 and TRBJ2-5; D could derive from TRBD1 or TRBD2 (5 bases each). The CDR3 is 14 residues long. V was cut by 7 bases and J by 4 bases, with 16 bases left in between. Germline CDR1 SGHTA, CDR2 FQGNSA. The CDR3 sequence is CASNTEPGTETQYF. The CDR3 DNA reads TGTGCCAGCAATACCGAACCAGGGACAGAGACCCAGTACTTC.